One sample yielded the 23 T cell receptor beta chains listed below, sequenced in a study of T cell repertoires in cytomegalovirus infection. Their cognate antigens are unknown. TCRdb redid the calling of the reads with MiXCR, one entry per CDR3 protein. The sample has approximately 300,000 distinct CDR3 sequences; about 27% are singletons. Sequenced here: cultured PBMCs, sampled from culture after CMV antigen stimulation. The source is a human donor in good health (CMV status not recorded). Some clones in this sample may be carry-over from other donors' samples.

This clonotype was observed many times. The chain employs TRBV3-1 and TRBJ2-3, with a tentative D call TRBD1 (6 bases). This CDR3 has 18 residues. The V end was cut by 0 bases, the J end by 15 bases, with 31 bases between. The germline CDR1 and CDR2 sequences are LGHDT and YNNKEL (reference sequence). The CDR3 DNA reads TGTGCCAGCAGCCAAGATCCCGAAATGACAGGACACAGATACGCAGTATATTTT. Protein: CASSQDPEMTGHRYAVYF.

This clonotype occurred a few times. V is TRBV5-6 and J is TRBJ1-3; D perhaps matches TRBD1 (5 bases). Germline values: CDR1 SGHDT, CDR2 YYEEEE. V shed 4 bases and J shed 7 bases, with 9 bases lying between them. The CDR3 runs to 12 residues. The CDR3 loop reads CASSQGVNTIYF. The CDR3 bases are TGTGCCAGCAGCCAGGGCGTTAACACCATATATTTT.

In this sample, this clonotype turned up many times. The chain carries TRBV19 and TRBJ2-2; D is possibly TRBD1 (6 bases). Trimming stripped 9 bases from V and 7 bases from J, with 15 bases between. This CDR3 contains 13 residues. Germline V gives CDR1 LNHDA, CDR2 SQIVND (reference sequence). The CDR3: CASRNRVGGELFF. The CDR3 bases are TGTGCCAGCCGTAACAGGGTCGGCGGGGAGCTGTTTTTT.

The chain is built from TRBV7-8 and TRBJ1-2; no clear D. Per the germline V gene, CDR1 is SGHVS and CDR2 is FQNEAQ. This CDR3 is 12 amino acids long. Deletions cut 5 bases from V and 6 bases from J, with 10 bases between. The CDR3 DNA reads TGTGCCAGCAGCCCAGCGGGTGATGGCTACACCTTC. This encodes CASSPAGDGYTF.

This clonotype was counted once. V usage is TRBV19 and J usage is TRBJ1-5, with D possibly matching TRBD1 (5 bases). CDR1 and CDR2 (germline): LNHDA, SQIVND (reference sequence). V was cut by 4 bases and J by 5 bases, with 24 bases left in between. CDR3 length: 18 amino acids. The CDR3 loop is CASSTTGGPPGRDQPQHF. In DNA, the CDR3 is TGTGCCAGTAGTACGACGGGGGGACCTCCGGGCCGCGATCAGCCCCAGCATTTT. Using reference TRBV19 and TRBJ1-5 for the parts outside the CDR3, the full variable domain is DGGITQSPKYLFRKEGQNVTLSCEQNLNHDAMYWYRQDPGQGLRLIYYSQIVNDFQKGDIAEGYSVSREKKESFPLTVTSAQKNPTAFYLCASSTTGGPPGRDQPQHFGDGTRLSIL.

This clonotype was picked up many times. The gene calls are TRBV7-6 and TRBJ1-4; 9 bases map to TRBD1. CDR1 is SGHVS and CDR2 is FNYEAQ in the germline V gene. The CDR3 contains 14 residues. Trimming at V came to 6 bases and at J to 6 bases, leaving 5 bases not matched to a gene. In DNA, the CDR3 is TGTGCCAGCAGATCGGGACAGGGCTATGAAAAACTGTTTTTT. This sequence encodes CASRSGQGYEKLFF.

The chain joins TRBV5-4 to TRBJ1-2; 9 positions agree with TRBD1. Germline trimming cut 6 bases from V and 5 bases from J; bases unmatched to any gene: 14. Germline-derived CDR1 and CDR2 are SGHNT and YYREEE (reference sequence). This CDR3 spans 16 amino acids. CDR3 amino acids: CASTTVDRGSLYGYTF. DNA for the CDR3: TGTGCCAGCACCACGGTTGACAGGGGGTCTTTATATGGCTACACCTTC.

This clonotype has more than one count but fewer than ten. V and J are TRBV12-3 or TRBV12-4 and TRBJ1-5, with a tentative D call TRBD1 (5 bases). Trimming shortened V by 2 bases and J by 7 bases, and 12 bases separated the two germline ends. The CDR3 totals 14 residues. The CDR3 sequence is CASSLSQGRQPQHF. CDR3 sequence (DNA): TGTGCCAGCAGTTTAAGTCAGGGTAGGCAGCCCCAGCATTTT.

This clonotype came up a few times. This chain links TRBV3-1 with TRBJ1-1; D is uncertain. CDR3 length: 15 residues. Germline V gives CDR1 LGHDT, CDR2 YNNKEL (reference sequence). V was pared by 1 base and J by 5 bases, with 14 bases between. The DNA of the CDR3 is TGTGCCAGCAGCCAAGGAACCGGGGAAGGGACTGAAGCTTTCTTT. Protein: CASSQGTGEGTEAFF.

The CDR3 DNA follows: TGTGCCACCAGAAGGGACAGGGCGGAGAACACTGAAGCTTTCTTT. Translating it yields CATRRDRAENTEAFF. The chain carries TRBV6-6 and TRBJ1-1; TRBD1 matches at 9 bases. This CDR3 is 15 amino acids long. The J segment lost 1 base and the V segment lost 10 bases, leaving 10 bases of the junction unmatched. The germline V gene encodes CDR1 MNHNY and CDR2 SVGAGI (reference sequence).

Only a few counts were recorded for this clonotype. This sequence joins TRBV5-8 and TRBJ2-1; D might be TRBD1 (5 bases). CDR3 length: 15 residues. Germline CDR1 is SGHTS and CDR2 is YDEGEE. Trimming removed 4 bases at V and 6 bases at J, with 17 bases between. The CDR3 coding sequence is TGTGCCAGCAGCCTGTCATGGGGCCCGGGCAATGAGCAGTTCTTC. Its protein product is CASSLSWGPGNEQFF.

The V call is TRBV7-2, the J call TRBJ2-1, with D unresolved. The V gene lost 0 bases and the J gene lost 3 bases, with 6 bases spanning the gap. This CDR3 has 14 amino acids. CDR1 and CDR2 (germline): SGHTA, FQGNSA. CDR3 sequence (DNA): TGTGCCAGCAGCTTAGCCGGCTACTACAATGAGCAGTTCTTC. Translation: CASSLAGYYNEQFF.

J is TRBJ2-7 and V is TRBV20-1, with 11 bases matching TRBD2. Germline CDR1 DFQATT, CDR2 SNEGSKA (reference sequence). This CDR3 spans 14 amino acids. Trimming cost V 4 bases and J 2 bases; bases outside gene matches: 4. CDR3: CSAKLAGVAYEQYF. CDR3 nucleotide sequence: TGCAGTGCTAAACTAGCGGGAGTGGCCTACGAGCAGTACTTC.

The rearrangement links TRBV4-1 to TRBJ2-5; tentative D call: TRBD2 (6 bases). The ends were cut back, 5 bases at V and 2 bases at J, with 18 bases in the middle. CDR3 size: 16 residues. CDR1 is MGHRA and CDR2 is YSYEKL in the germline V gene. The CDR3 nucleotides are TGCGCCAGCAGCTCCCCCGGGACTTTTTCTCAAGAGACCCAGTACTTC. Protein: CASSSPGTFSQETQYF.

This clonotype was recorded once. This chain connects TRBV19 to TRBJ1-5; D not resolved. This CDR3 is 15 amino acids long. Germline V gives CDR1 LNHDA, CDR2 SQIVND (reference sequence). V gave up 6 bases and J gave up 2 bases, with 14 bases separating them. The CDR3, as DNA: TGTGCCAGTAGCTATGGGGATAGTGGCAATCAGCCCCAGCATTTT. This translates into CASSYGDSGNQPQHF. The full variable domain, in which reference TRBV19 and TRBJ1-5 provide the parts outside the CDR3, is DGGITQSPKYLFRKEGQNVTLSCEQNLNHDAMYWYRQDPGQGLRLIYYSQIVNDFQKGDIAEGYSVSREKKESFPLTVTSAQKNPTAFYLCASSYGDSGNQPQHFGDGTRLSIL.

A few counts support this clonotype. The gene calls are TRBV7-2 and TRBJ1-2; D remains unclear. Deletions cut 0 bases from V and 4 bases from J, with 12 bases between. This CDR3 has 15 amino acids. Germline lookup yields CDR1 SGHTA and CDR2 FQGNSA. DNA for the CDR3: TGTGCCAGCAGCTTAGCGCTTCAAGCACTCTATGGCTACACCTTC. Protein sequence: CASSLALQALYGYTF.

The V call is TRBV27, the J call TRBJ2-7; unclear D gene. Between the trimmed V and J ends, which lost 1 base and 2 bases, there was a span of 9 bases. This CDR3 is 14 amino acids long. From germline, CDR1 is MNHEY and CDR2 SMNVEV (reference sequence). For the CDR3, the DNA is TGTGCCAGCAGTTTATTTCGCGGAGCCTACGAGCAGTACTTC. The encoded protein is CASSLFRGAYEQYF.

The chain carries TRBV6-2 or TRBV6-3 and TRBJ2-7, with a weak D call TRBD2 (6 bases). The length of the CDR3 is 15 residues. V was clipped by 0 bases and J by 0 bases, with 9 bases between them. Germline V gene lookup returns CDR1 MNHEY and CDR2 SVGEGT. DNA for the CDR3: TGTGCCAGCAGTTACTCCCCGACTAGCTCCTACGAGCAGTACTTC. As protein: CASSYSPTSSYEQYF.

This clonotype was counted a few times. CDR3 sequence reads: CASSLRGQLDQPQHF. For the CDR3, the DNA is TGCGCCAGCAGCTTGAGGGGACAGCTCGATCAGCCCCAGCATTTT. The gene calls are TRBV5-1 and TRBJ1-5; 7 nucleotides align to TRBD1. This CDR3 contains 15 residues. The V gene's germline CDR1 is SGHRS and CDR2 YFSETQ. V dropped 1 base and J dropped 5; count of bases not matched to a gene: 6. Full variable domain (remainder filled in from reference TRBV5-1 and TRBJ1-5): KAGVTQTPRYLIKTRGQQVTLSCSPISGHRSVSWYQQTPGQGLQFLFEYFSETQRNKGNFPGRFSGRQFSNSRSEMNVSTLELGDSALYLCASSLRGQLDQPQHFGDGTRLSIL.

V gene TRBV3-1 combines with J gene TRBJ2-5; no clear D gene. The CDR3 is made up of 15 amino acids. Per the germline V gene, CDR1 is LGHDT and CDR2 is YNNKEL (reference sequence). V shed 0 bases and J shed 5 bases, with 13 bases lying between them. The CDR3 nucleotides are TGTGCCAGCAGCCAAGATCCCCGCAGTGAGGAGACCCAGTACTTC. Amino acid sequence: CASSQDPRSEETQYF.

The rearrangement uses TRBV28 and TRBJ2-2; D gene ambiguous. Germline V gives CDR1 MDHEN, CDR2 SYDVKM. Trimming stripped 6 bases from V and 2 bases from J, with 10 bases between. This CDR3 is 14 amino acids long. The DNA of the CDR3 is TGTGCCAGCAGGGGCTCACCTAACACCGGGGAGCTGTTTTTT. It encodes CASRGSPNTGELFF.

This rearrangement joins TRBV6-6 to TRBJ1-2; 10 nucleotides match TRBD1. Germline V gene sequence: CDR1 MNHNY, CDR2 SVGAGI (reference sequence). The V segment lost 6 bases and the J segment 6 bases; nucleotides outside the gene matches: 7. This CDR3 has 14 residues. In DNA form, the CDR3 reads TGTGCCAGCAGAAATCCTGGACAGGGGGATGGCTACACCTTC. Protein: CASRNPGQGDGYTF.

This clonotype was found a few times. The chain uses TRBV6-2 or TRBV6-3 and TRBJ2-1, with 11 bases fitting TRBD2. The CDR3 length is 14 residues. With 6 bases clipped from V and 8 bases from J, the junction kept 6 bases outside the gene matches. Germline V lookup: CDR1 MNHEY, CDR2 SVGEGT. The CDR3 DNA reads TGTGCCAGCAGGATAGCGGGAGGGACGCATGAGCAGTTCTTC. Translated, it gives CASRIAGGTHEQFF.